This TCR beta chain was found in a study of blood T cell repertoires in COVID-19. Study background: Researchers got acute and convalescent COVID-19 samples from the United States, Italy and Spain.

The CDR3 runs 19 residues. Trimming took 4 bases from V and 3 from J; bases not matched to a gene: 11. From germline, CDR1 is LGHDT and CDR2 YNNKEL (reference sequence). The repertoire was sequenced with immunoSEQ multiplex PCR; TCRdb's copy has only in-frame clones and lacks some. The repertoire holds about 140,000 clones, with nearly 85% as singletons. The material sequenced was peripheral blood. The chain recombines TRBV3-1 (or the pseudogene TRBV3-2) with TRBJ2-4; 14 bases match TRBD2. This clonotype originated in a human donor in a cohort sampled during active COVID-19. As DNA, the CDR3 is TGTGCCAGCAGCCCGTCGGGACTAGCGGGGGCCCTATACAAAAACATTCAGTACTTC. Translated: CASSPSGLAGALYKNIQYF.